Following are 29 T cell receptor beta chains from one sample sequenced in a study of blood T cells in healthy people across ages. A second about 6 to 12 cycle PCR used barcoded and J-beta primers. One entry per CDR3 protein, called by TCRdb with MiXCR from the 5' RACE reads. The repertoire holds 1.5 million to 1.8 million distinct CDR3 sequences, with 35% to 45% as singletons. Sequencing was performed on blood. These receptors came from a young woman in good health.

The genes are TRBV12-3 or TRBV12-4 and TRBJ2-7, with D perhaps TRBD2 (6 bases). The CDR3 runs 14 residues. The V gene lost 6 bases and the J gene lost 7 bases, with 19 bases spanning the gap. The CDR3 nucleotides read TGTGCCAGCAGGGATTGGGACTTTGTGAATGAGCAGTACTTC. This codes for CASRDWDFVNEQYF.

This clonotype came up a few times. The gene calls are TRBV6-1 and TRBJ1-1; D gene unclear. The CDR3 loop spans 16 amino acids. Trimming removed 4 bases from V and 1 base from J, with 16 bases in between. Germline loops: CDR1 MNHNS, CDR2 SASEGT. In DNA form, the CDR3 reads TGTGCCAGCAGTGGGCGGCAATCCGGGAGGAACACTGAAGCTTTCTTT. Translated: CASSGRQSGRNTEAFF.

This clonotype appeared once. This sequence joins TRBV5-6 and TRBJ2-3; D remains unclear. CDR1 and CDR2 from the germline V gene are SGHDT and YYEEEE. The length of the CDR3 is 14 residues. The V end was cut by 0 bases, the J end by 3 bases, with 8 bases between. In DNA form, the CDR3 reads TGTGCCAGCAGCTTGGAGGAGCTAACAGATACGCAGTATTTT. Protein sequence: CASSLEELTDTQYF.

The rearrangement joins TRBV12-3 or TRBV12-4 to TRBJ1-2; D possibly corresponds to TRBD1 (5 bases). V was trimmed by 1 base and J by 4 bases, leaving 10 bases between them. The CDR3 is made up of 14 amino acids. As DNA, the CDR3 is TGTGCCAGCAGTTTAGGTAGGGGAACCTATGGCTACACCTTC. It codes for CASSLGRGTYGYTF.

The chain has TRBV28 and TRBJ1-2, with D perhaps matching TRBD1 (6 bases). CDR3 length: 15 amino acids. V was shortened by 8 bases and J by 3 bases, with 19 bases between the two germline ends. CDR1 is MDHEN and CDR2 is SYDVKM in the germline V gene. In DNA, the CDR3 is TGTGCCAGCCGGTTTGGGGGGGGCCGAGACTATGGCTACACCTTC. Its translation is CASRFGGGRDYGYTF.

The V and J genes are TRBV20-1 and TRBJ2-7, with 7 bases aligning to TRBD1. The germline V gene has CDR1 DFQATT and CDR2 SNEGSKA (reference sequence). CDR3 length equals 13 residues. Unmatched junction bases numbered 6, after V lost 5 bases and J lost 2 bases. The CDR3 spells CSARDSLTYEQYF. CDR3 DNA: TGCAGTGCTCGGGACAGCCTTACCTACGAGCAGTACTTC.

Only a few counts were recorded for this clonotype. The chain couples TRBV12-3 or TRBV12-4 to TRBJ1-1, with TRBD1 as a possible D gene (5 bases). The ends were cut back, 7 bases at V and 4 bases at J, with 13 bases in the middle. This CDR3 has 13 residues. The CDR3 loop is CASTLWGGTEAFF. DNA for the CDR3: TGTGCCAGCACCCTTTGGGGGGGCACTGAAGCTTTCTTT.

This clonotype was counted only a few times. V and J are TRBV20-1 and TRBJ1-1, with 7 nucleotides matching TRBD1. CDR3 length equals 15 residues. Germline V lookup: CDR1 DFQATT, CDR2 SNEGSKA (reference sequence). The J segment lost 0 bases and the V segment lost 6 bases, leaving 10 bases of the junction unmatched. The CDR3 nucleotides read TGCAGTGCCCCCCTTGTGACAGGGATGAACACTGAAGCTTTCTTT. Its protein is CSAPLVTGMNTEAFF.

The rearrangement links TRBV11-2 to TRBJ2-2, with D perhaps being TRBD1 or TRBD2 (5 bases each). V lost 1 base to trimming and J lost 6 bases, with 9 bases between them. This CDR3 spans 14 amino acids. Germline V gives CDR1 SGHAT, CDR2 FQNNGV. CDR3 in amino acids: CASSLVQDSGELFF. In DNA form, the CDR3 reads TGTGCCAGCAGCTTAGTACAGGACTCCGGGGAGCTGTTTTTT.

The V call is TRBV9, the J call TRBJ1-5; tentative D call: TRBD1 (5 bases). CDR3 length equals 14 residues. Trimming stripped 0 bases from V and 7 bases from J, with 11 bases between. Germline V gives CDR1 SGDLS, CDR2 YYNGEE. CDR3 residues: CASSVGGGMQPQHF. The DNA for the CDR3 is TGTGCCAGCAGCGTAGGCGGGGGGATGCAGCCCCAGCATTTT.

V is TRBV4-3 and J is TRBJ2-7; 8 positions agree with TRBD2. Germline V gene sequence: CDR1 LGHNA, CDR2 YSLEER. Trimming cost V 0 bases and J 4 bases; bases outside gene matches: 17. This CDR3 comprises 19 residues. The CDR3 DNA reads as TGCGCCAGCAGCCAAGAAGCGCCCCTTACTGTAGCGGGAACTTACGAGCAGTACTTC. Residues: CASSQEAPLTVAGTYEQYF.

In this sample, this clonotype turned up a few times. The genes are TRBV7-2 and TRBJ2-3; D uncertain. Germline lookup yields CDR1 SGHTA and CDR2 FQGNSA. Trimming left V 5 bases short and J 2 bases short, with 8 bases between. The CDR3 spans 13 residues. CDR3 nucleotides: TGTGCCAGCAGCGCAGATTACACAGATACGCAGTATTTT. Translating gives CASSADYTDTQYF.

The V gene is TRBV6-6, the J gene TRBJ1-1; the D gene is possibly TRBD1 (6 bases). V shed 4 bases and J shed 5 bases, with 14 bases lying between them. CDR3 size: 14 residues. From germline, CDR1 is MNHNY and CDR2 SVGAGI (reference sequence). The CDR3 region has the DNA TGTGCCAGCAGTTCACAGGGAGGGAAAACTGAAGCTTTCTTT. It translates to CASSSQGGKTEAFF.

The rearrangement joins TRBV5-1 to TRBJ1-1; maybe TRBD1 (5 bases). Trimming took off 0 bases at V and 4 bases at J, with 10 bases between the two ends. CDR1 and CDR2 from the germline V gene are SGHRS and YFSETQ. CDR3 length: 14 amino acids. For the CDR3, the DNA is TGCGCCAGCAGCTTGGAACTGGGGGGCACTGAAGCTTTCTTT. Translation: CASSLELGGTEAFF.

The rearrangement uses TRBV20-1 and TRBJ2-7; a weak D match, TRBD1 (5 bases). Germline V lookup: CDR1 DFQATT, CDR2 SNEGSKA (reference sequence). V was trimmed by 3 bases and J by 1 base, leaving 16 bases between them. CDR3 length: 15 residues. The CDR3 here is CSARGRVEPSYEQYF. The CDR3 nucleotides read TGCAGTGCTAGGGGCAGGGTGGAGCCTTCCTACGAGCAGTACTTC.

J is TRBJ2-7 and V is TRBV12-3 or TRBV12-4; a weak D match, TRBD2 (5 bases). Trimming left V 1 base short and J 2 bases short, with 15 bases between. The CDR3 runs to 16 residues. CDR3 nucleotides: TGTGCCAGCAGTTTAGTACCGGGGAGTTGTCCCTACGAGCAGTACTTC. Its translation is CASSLVPGSCPYEQYF.

This clonotype was observed a few times. The chain recombines TRBV6-2 or TRBV6-3 with TRBJ1-1; perhaps TRBD1 as D (6 bases). The V and J ends lost 8 bases and 5 bases respectively, with 18 bases between them. Germline assignment: CDR1 MNHEY and CDR2 SVGEGT. CDR3 size: 14 residues. The CDR3 spells CASAITGQGTEAFF. The CDR3 coding sequence is TGTGCCAGCGCGATAACAGGGCAGGGGACTGAAGCTTTCTTT.

This clonotype was recorded many times. This chain joins TRBV7-2 and TRBJ2-7; a weak D match, TRBD1 (5 bases). CDR3 length equals 13 residues. Germline V lookup: CDR1 SGHTA, CDR2 FQGNSA. Trimming took 5 bases from V and 7 from J, leaving 15 bases between them. CDR3 coding DNA: TGTGCCAGCAGCCCCGCCAGGGTCGGGGAGCAGTACTTC. It encodes CASSPARVGEQYF.

In its sample, this clonotype was seen a few times. This chain uses TRBV20-1 with TRBJ1-2; D is unclear. The CDR3 sequence is 13 residues long. Germline CDR1 and CDR2: DFQATT and SNEGSKA (reference sequence). V lost 6 bases and J 5 bases, leaving 16 bases between the germline ends. In DNA, the CDR3 is TGCAGTGCCCCGGACCTATTTTCTTATGGCTACACCTTC. This encodes CSAPDLFSYGYTF.

This clonotype was observed a handful of times. The CDR3 DNA follows: TGTGCCACCAGCAGAGGAGACAGGGGAGCTAACTATGGCTACACCTTC. It encodes CATSRGDRGANYGYTF. The chain carries TRBV15 and TRBJ1-2, with TRBD1 identical over 8 bases. This CDR3 is 16 amino acids long. Trimming removed 1 base from V and 0 bases from J; junction bases left unmatched: 4. The germline V gene has CDR1 LNHNV and CDR2 YYDKDF (reference sequence).

V is TRBV5-1 and J is TRBJ2-3; D tentatively fits TRBD1 or TRBD2 (5 bases each). This CDR3 is 17 amino acids long. Per germline, CDR1 SGHRS and CDR2 YFSETQ. Trimming shortened V by 3 bases and J by 1 base, and 18 bases separated the two germline ends. The CDR3: CASSSLPGGEGTDTQYF. The CDR3, as DNA: TGCGCCAGCAGCTCCCTTCCTGGGGGAGAAGGCACAGATACGCAGTATTTT. The full variable domain, its missing parts supplied by reference TRBV5-1 and TRBJ2-3, is KAGVTQTPRYLIKTRGQQVTLSCSPISGHRSVSWYQQTPGQGLQFLFEYFSETQRNKGNFPGRFSGRQFSNSRSEMNVSTLELGDSALYLCASSSLPGGEGTDTQYFGPGTRLTVL.

The chain carries TRBV29-1 and TRBJ2-1; no definite D call. Between the trimmed V and J ends, which lost 5 bases and 10 bases, there was a span of 15 bases. Germline assignment: CDR1 SQVTM and CDR2 ANQGSEA. The CDR3 is 12 residues long. CDR3 coding DNA: TGCAGCGTTCAAGGGTCTCTGGACGAGCAGTTCTTC. This translates into CSVQGSLDEQFF.

This clonotype is a singleton in its sample. The chain links TRBV5-1 to TRBJ2-4; the match to TRBD2 covers 8 bases. The J call is doubtful: the DNA matches TRBJ2-7 better. Germline loops: CDR1 SGHRS, CDR2 YFSETQ. The CDR3 is made up of 13 amino acids. The CDR3 DNA sequence: TGCGCCAGCAGCGCCCTCGGGGGGGGCGAGCAGTACTTC. Its protein product is CASSALGGGEQYF.

This clonotype has a single count. The chain has TRBV2 and TRBJ2-5, with D perhaps TRBD1 or TRBD2 (5 bases each). The germline V gene encodes CDR1 SNHLY and CDR2 FYNNEI. The CDR3 length is 11 residues. The germline V and J ends were trimmed by 6 bases and 11 bases, with 13 bases remaining between them. The CDR3 here is CASRREQEQYF. DNA of the CDR3: TGTGCCAGCAGGAGGGAACAGGAGCAGTACTTC. Full variable domain (missing parts from reference TRBV2 and TRBJ2-5): EPEVTQTPSHQVTQMGQEVILRCVPISNHLYFYWYRQILGQKVEFLVSFYNNEISEKSEIFDDQFSVERPDGSNFTLKIRSTKLEDSAMYFCASRREQEQYFGPGTRLLVL.

The rearrangement joins TRBV18 to TRBJ2-6; D gene uncertain. The V gene's germline CDR1 is KGHSH and CDR2 LQKENI. This CDR3 contains 13 residues. Trimming removed 7 bases at V and 4 bases at J, with 8 bases between. In DNA, the CDR3 is TGTGCCAGCTTCCGGGTCGGGGCCAACGTCCTGACTTTC. Amino acids: CASFRVGANVLTF.

This clonotype turned up a few times. The chain links TRBV5-1 to TRBJ2-3; D is perhaps TRBD2 (7 bases). With 2 bases removed from V and 4 bases from J, the gap between germline ends came to 20 bases. CDR1 SGHRS and CDR2 YFSETQ come from the germline V gene. The CDR3 is made up of 17 amino acids. The CDR3, as DNA: TGCGCCAGCAGCTTATGGGGGCTAGCGGCGGGGGCAGATACGCAGTATTTT. As protein: CASSLWGLAAGADTQYF. Looking up the rest from reference TRBV5-1 and TRBJ2-3 gives the full variable domain: KAGVTQTPRYLIKTRGQQVTLSCSPISGHRSVSWYQQTPGQGLQFLFEYFSETQRNKGNFPGRFSGRQFSNSRSEMNVSTLELGDSALYLCASSLWGLAAGADTQYFGPGTRLTVL.

V and J are TRBV2 and TRBJ2-1; 7 nucleotides match TRBD2. V shed 3 bases and J 7 bases; nucleotides not matched to a gene: 15. The germline V gene encodes CDR1 SNHLY and CDR2 FYNNEI. CDR3 length: 17 amino acids. The CDR3 reads CASSEVRAAGPLNEQFF. The CDR3 DNA sequence: TGTGCCAGCAGTGAGGTCCGGGCAGCGGGACCACTAAATGAGCAGTTCTTC.

DNA for the CDR3: TGTGCCAGCACCCTCCTTACCGGCAATGAGCAGTTCTTC. It encodes CASTLLTGNEQFF. The V call is TRBV27, the J call TRBJ2-1; D gene uncertain. The V gene lost 7 bases and the J gene lost 6 bases, with 13 bases spanning the gap. The CDR3 runs to 13 residues. Per germline, CDR1 MNHEY and CDR2 SMNVEV (reference sequence).

This clonotype was counted a single time. The chain links TRBV12-3 or TRBV12-4 to TRBJ2-5, with D possibly TRBD1 on 5 matching bases. Between the trimmed V and J ends, which lost 2 bases and 4 bases, there was a span of 17 bases. The CDR3 covers 16 residues. This chain's CDR3 is CASSLFWQGSSETQYF. The CDR3 nucleotides read TGTGCCAGCAGTTTATTCTGGCAGGGATCGTCAGAGACCCAGTACTTC.